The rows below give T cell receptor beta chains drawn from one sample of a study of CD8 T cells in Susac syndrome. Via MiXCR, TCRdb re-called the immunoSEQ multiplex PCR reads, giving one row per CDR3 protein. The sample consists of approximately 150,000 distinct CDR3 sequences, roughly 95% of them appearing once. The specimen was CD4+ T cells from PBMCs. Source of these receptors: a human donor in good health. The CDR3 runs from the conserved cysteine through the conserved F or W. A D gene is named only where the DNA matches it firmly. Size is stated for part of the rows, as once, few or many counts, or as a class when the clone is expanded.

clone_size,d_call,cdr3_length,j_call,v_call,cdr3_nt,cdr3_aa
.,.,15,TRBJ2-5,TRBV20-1,TGCAGTGCTAGAGACCCCCAGGCGTGGCGAGAGACCCAGTACTTC,CSARDPQAWRETQYF
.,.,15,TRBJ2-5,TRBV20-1,TGCAGTGCAGGGGGTGGGGGGTCCCTCCAAGAGACCCAGTACTTC,CSAGGGGSLQETQYF
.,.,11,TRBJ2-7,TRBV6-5,TGTGCCAGCAGTTACCGGACCGAGCAGTACTTC,CASSYRTEQYF
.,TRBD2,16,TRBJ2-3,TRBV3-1,TGTGCCAGCAGCCAGCAGACTAGCGGGATGACAGATACGCAGTATTTT,CASSQQTSGMTDTQYF
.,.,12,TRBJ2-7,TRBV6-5,TGTGCCAGCAGGGGCCTGGGACGCGAGCAGTACTTC,CASRGLGREQYF
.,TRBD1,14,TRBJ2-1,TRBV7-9,TGTGCCAGCAGCACACGACAGGGGGCAGGGGAGCAGTTCTTC,CASSTRQGAGEQFF
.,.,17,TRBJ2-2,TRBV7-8,TGTGCCAGCAGCTTAGCGTTTAGACTCCGGGACACCGGGGAGCTGTTTTTT,CASSLAFRLRDTGELFF
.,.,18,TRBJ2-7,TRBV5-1,TGCGCCAGCAGCCGGGCTTGGCGCGACCCCTATGGTTCCTACGAGCAGTACTTC,CASSRAWRDPYGSYEQYF
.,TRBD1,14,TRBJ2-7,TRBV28,TGTGCCAGCAGTCTGGGACAGGCGGGTTGGGAGCAGTACTTC,CASSLGQAGWEQYF
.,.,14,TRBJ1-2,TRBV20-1,TGCAGTGCTAGAGATCATGACAATAACTATGGCTACACCTTC,CSARDHDNNYGYTF
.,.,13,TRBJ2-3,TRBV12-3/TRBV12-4,TGTGCCAGGACGCTGCCGTACGGAGATACGCAGTATTTT,CARTLPYGDTQYF
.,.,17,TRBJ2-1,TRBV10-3,TGTGCCATCAGTGATCTGGGATTTCGGGGGACAGACAATGAGCAGTTCTTC,CAISDLGFRGTDNEQFF
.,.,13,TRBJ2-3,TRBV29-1,TGCAGCGTTGATTGGGGGTTCAAAGATACGCAGTATTTT,CSVDWGFKDTQYF
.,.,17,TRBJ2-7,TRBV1,TGCACCAGCAGCCGAAACAAGATCAGGACAGGCACCTACGAGCAGTACTTC,CTSSRNKIRTGTYEQYF
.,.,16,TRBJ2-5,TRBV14,TGTGCCAGCAGCCAAGTTCCGGGGCTAGGCCTGGAGACCCAGTACTTC,CASSQVPGLGLETQYF
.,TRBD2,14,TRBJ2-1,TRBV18,TGTGCCAGCTCACCCCCGACTAGCGCCGATGAGCAGTTCTTC,CASSPPTSADEQFF
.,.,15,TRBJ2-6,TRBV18,TGTGCCAGCTCACCACCGGGGTACGGGGCCAACGTCCTGACTTTC,CASSPPGYGANVLTF
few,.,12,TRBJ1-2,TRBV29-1,TGCAGCGTTGAATCCCAACGGTATGGCTACACCTTC,CSVESQRYGYTF
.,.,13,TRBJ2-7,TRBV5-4,TGTGCCAGCAGCCAAGACTATTCCTACGAGCAGTACTTC,CASSQDYSYEQYF
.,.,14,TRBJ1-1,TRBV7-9,TGTGCCAGCAGCTTGAATACAGTGAACACTGAAGCTTTCTTT,CASSLNTVNTEAFF
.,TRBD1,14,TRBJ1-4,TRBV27,TGTGCCAGCAGTCCCCGGACAGGGGTCGAAAAACTGTTTTTT,CASSPRTGVEKLFF
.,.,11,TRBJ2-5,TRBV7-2,TGTGCCAGCAGCAAGCGGGAGACCCAGTACTTC,CASSKRETQYF
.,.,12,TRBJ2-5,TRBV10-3,TGTGCCATCAGTGAGGCCCAAGAGACCCAGTACTTC,CAISEAQETQYF
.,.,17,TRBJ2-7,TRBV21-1,TGTGCCAGCAGCAGGACTGGGGCTAGCGGGATGGTTTACGAGCAGTACTTC,CASSRTGASGMVYEQYF
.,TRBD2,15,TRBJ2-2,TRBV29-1,TGCAGCGTCCCCGGACTAGCTTTAGGGGCCGGGGAGCTGTTTTTT,CSVPGLALGAGELFF
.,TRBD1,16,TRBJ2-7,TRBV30,TGTGCCTGGAGTGTACGGACAGGGGGCCTTACCTACGAGCAGTACTTC,CAWSVRTGGLTYEQYF
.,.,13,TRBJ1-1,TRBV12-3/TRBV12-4,TGTGCCAGCACCCGGGACTCGAGATGGTTCGCTTTCTTT,CASTRDSRWFAFF
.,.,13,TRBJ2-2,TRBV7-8,TGTGCCAGCAGCTTAGAATCCACCGGGGAGCTGTTTTTT,CASSLESTGELFF
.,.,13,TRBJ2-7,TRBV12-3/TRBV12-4,TGTGCCAGCAGTTACTGGGTGGGGTACGAGCAGTACTTC,CASSYWVGYEQYF
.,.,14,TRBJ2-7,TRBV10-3,TGTGCCATCAGTGAGTTTGGCACTGCCTACGAGCAGTACTTC,CAISEFGTAYEQYF
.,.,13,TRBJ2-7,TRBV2,TGTGCCAGCAGCCCCCTTCTGAGATACGAGCAGTACTTC,CASSPLLRYEQYF
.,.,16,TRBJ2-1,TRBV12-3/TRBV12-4,TGTGCCAGCAGCCTTGACCCGGGACCACCTTACAATGAGCAGTTCTTC,CASSLDPGPPYNEQFF
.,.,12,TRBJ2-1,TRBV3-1,TGTGCCAGCAGCCAAGGCCCAAATGAGCAGTTCTTC,CASSQGPNEQFF
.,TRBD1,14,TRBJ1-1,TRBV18,TGTGCCAGCTCGCTGGACAGGGGGTCAGCTGAAGCTTTCTTT,CASSLDRGSAEAFF
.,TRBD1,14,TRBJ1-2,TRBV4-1,TGCGCCAGCAGCCCAGGGACAGGGCTTTATGGCTACACCTTC,CASSPGTGLYGYTF
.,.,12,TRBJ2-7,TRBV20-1,TGCAGTGCTCATAGGGGGTGGTACGAGCAGTACTTC,CSAHRGWYEQYF
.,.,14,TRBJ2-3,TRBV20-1,TGCAGTGCTAATCCGACAGGGAGGGAGAATACGCAGTATTTT,CSANPTGRENTQYF
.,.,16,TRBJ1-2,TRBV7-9,TGTGCCAGCAGCCCAGACCTGGGAACGACTAACTATGGCTACACCTTC,CASSPDLGTTNYGYTF
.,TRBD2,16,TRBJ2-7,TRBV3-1,TGTGCCAGCAGCCCGAGAAGACTAGCGGGAACCTACGAGCAGTACTTC,CASSPRRLAGTYEQYF
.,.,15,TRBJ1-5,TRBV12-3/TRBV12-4,TGTGCCAGCAGTTTAGAGGGTCGAGGGGCTCAGCCCCAGCATTTT,CASSLEGRGAQPQHF
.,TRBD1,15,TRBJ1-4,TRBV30,TGTGCCTGGAGTGTACCCGACAGGGGGCATGAAAAACTGTTTTTT,CAWSVPDRGHEKLFF